Here is one TCR beta chain with its context. The data were taken from a study of shared clonotypes between healthy human individuals. The germline CDR1 and CDR2 sequences are MDHEN and SYDVKM. Between the trimmed V and J ends, which lost 6 bases and 1 base, there was a span of 19 bases. CDR3 length equals 16 residues. Clones were sequenced by immunoSEQ multiplex PCR, and TCRdb holds only the in-frame ones, with some missing. The sample has hundreds of thousands of clones; less than 85% are singletons. The sequence was collected from a woman in her twenties or thirties in good health. Specimen: memory CD4+ T cells sorted from blood. Regarding subset: CD45RA-negative fraction. The rearrangement joins TRBV28 to TRBJ2-7; D assignment may be TRBD1 or TRBD2 (5 bases each). CDR3 protein: CASSLPRGRFSYEQYF. The CDR3 DNA reads TGTGCCAGCAGCCTCCCACGGGGCAGGTTTTCCTACGAGCAGTACTTC.